What follows describes a single T cell receptor (beta chain). The ends lost 1 base at V and 0 bases at J; junction bases unmatched: 11. CDR1 and CDR2 from the germline V gene are SGHRS and YFSETQ. CDR3 size: 19 residues. TCRdb keeps only in-frame clones here, not all; method: immunoSEQ multiplex PCR. The repertoire holds fewer than 200,000 clones, with roughly 84% as singletons. This sample was included in a study of blood T cell repertoires in COVID-19. The sequenced sample consisted of PBMCs or T cells enriched from blood (not recorded which). The chain is built from TRBV5-1 and TRBJ1-3; 9 bases match TRBD1. The sequence was obtained from a woman in her 30s who had been exposed to COVID-19. CDR3 coding DNA: TGCGCCAGCAGCTTGTTACCCGGGACAGGGCTCGACTCTGGAAACACCATATATTTT. The encoded protein is CASSLLPGTGLDSGNTIYF.